The rows below give T cell receptor beta chains drawn from one sample of a study of T cells after yellow fever vaccination. TCRdb re-called the 5' RACE reads with MiXCR, one entry per CDR3 protein. The table lists 140,000 to 150,000 distinct CDR3 sequences, just over 6.5% of them singletons. Here the sequenced sample was CD4+ T cells sorted from PBMCs, taken 10 days after the yellow fever booster vaccination. The receptor set was obtained from a man between 25 and 39 years old who received the YFV17D yellow fever vaccine. Each CDR3 is given with its conserved first and last residue. D genes are given only for firm matches. Some rows have no size entry. The others give once, few or many, or a class for an expanded clone.

cdr3_length	clone_size	v_call	j_call	d_call	cdr3_nt	cdr3_aa
16	many	TRBV18	TRBJ2-3	.	TGTGCCAGCTCACCACCGACTACCCGCCGCACAGATACGCAGTATTTT	CASSPPTTRRTDTQYF
17	many	TRBV7-2	TRBJ2-1	.	TGTGCCAGCAGCCCACCGGAAAAGGGGAGCTCCTACAATGAGCAGTTCTTC	CASSPPEKGSSYNEQFF
13	many	TRBV7-2	TRBJ2-1	TRBD1	TGTGCCAGCAGCTCGCTACAGGGGTGGGAGCAGTTCTTC	CASSSLQGWEQFF
14	.	TRBV21-1	TRBJ2-3	.	TGTGCCAGGCAACTAGCGGGAGGTTTAGATACGCAGTATTTT	CARQLAGGLDTQYF
14	.	TRBV20-1	TRBJ1-2	.	TGCAGTGCCTACCCCCACGGCGGATACTATGGCTACACCTTC	CSAYPHGGYYGYTF
14	many	TRBV16	TRBJ2-2	.	TGTGCCAGCATCTTCGCGACGAACACCGGGGAGCTGTTTTTT	CASIFATNTGELFF
15	many	TRBV15	TRBJ2-3	TRBD1	TGTGCCACCAGCAGGGACAGGGTTCTCCCAGATACGCAGTATTTT	CATSRDRVLPDTQYF
14	many	TRBV7-2	TRBJ2-1	.	TGTGCCAGCTCGAGCGGTGGTAGTTGGAATGAGCAGTTCTTC	CASSSGGSWNEQFF
15	many	TRBV4-2	TRBJ1-4	.	TGTGCCAGCAGCCAAGATCTTGGGGTAAAGGAAAAACTGTTTTTT	CASSQDLGVKEKLFF
15	many	TRBV7-8	TRBJ2-5	.	TGTGCCAGCAGCCGATCTCGGACGTACCAAGAGACCCAGTACTTC	CASSRSRTYQETQYF
15	many	TRBV12-3/TRBV12-4	TRBJ2-3	TRBD2	TGTGCCAGCAGTTTAGGGCTAGCGGGGACAGATACGCAGTATTTT	CASSLGLAGTDTQYF
14	many	TRBV5-1	TRBJ2-1	TRBD2	TGCGCCAGCAGTTTTAGCGGGAGTGTGAATGAGCAGTTCTTC	CASSFSGSVNEQFF
16	.	TRBV6-6	TRBJ1-2	TRBD1	TGTGCCAGCAGGACACGACCGGGACAGGGGGCGTTTGGCTACACCTTC	CASRTRPGQGAFGYTF
16	many	TRBV20-1	TRBJ2-1	TRBD2	TGCAGTGCTAGAGATTGGCAGCGGGACTCCTACAATGAGCAGTTCTTC	CSARDWQRDSYNEQFF
22	.	TRBV7-3	TRBJ2-6	.	TGTGCCAGCACCCTAACGCGTTTTTATTCTGACGACTGGCGCCCTGGGGCCAACGTCCTGACTTTC	CASTLTRFYSDDWRPGANVLTF
13	many	TRBV7-6	TRBJ1-2	.	TGTGCCAGCAGCTTAGCGGAGGGGAATGGCTACACCTTC	CASSLAEGNGYTF
14	many	TRBV12-3/TRBV12-4	TRBJ2-7	.	TGTGCCAGCAGATCGACGGTGAGCTCCTACGAGCAGTACTTC	CASRSTVSSYEQYF
15	many	TRBV9	TRBJ2-2	.	TGTGCCAGCTCACAGGCCAGGGGTGTGACCGGGGAGCTGTTTTTT	CASSQARGVTGELFF
14	many	TRBV2	TRBJ1-2	.	TGTGCCAGCAGTGAAGGCAGGGAAAGTGGAGGCTACACCTTC	CASSEGRESGGYTF
13	few	TRBV19	TRBJ1-2	TRBD1	TGTGCCAGACACGGACAGGGTGTCTATGGCTACACCTTC	CARHGQGVYGYTF
11	many	TRBV28	TRBJ1-5	.	TGTGCCAGCAGTTTGGGTAAGCCCCAGCATTTT	CASSLGKPQHF
14	many	TRBV7-9	TRBJ2-7	.	TGTGCCAGCAGCTTCGCGGGGCGGTCCTACGAGCAGTACTTC	CASSFAGRSYEQYF
12	many	TRBV7-9	TRBJ2-1	.	TGTGCCAGCAGCTTCACTCCGGGTGAGCAGTTCTTC	CASSFTPGEQFF
15	many	TRBV28	TRBJ2-1	TRBD2	TGTGCCAGCAGTCATGGGACTATTATTCGCAATGAGCAGTTCTTC	CASSHGTIIRNEQFF
16	many	TRBV12-3/TRBV12-4	TRBJ2-7	TRBD2	TGTGCCAGCAGTTTCTTCCGGACTAGCGGCTCCTACGAGCAGTACTTC	CASSFFRTSGSYEQYF
11	many	TRBV6-6	TRBJ2-2	.	TGTGCCAGCAGTCCGCTCGGGGAGCTGTTTTTT	CASSPLGELFF
13	many	TRBV3-1	TRBJ2-5	.	TGTGCCAGCAGCCCCACGACGGAAGAGACCCAGTACTTC	CASSPTTEETQYF
15	few	TRBV5-1	TRBJ2-3	TRBD1	TGCGCCAGCAGCCGTTACAGGGGAACGGGGGATACGCAGTATTTT	CASSRYRGTGDTQYF
14	.	TRBV30	TRBJ1-5	.	TGTGCCTGGTCCCGAGTTGGGGGCGGAGAGCCCCAGCATTTT	CAWSRVGGGEPQHF
14	many	TRBV7-9	TRBJ2-7	.	TGTGCCAGCAGCTTACTATCAGGGAACTACGAGCAGTACTTC	CASSLLSGNYEQYF
16	many	TRBV4-2	TRBJ1-6	.	TGTGCCAGCAGCCAAGAAGGACGCTGGGCGCATTCACCCCTCCACTTT	CASSQEGRWAHSPLHF
14	.	TRBV10-1	TRBJ2-2	.	TGCGCCAGCAGTCCGCAGGGAATCACCGGGGAGCTGTTTTTT	CASSPQGITGELFF
16	many	TRBV12-3/TRBV12-4	TRBJ2-7	TRBD2	TGTGCCAGCAGTTTAGCGGGGGCGGGAGGACGCTACGAGCAGTACTTC	CASSLAGAGGRYEQYF
12	many	TRBV20-1	TRBJ1-5	.	TGCAGTGCTAGCGGGGGAGATCAGCCCCAGCATTTT	CSASGGDQPQHF
16	many	TRBV6-5	TRBJ2-7	TRBD1	TGTGCCAGCAGTCCTCTGACAGGGCTCCTCTCCTACGAGCAGTACTTC	CASSPLTGLLSYEQYF
13	few	TRBV5-6	TRBJ2-7	.	TGTGCCAGCAGCCTGAGAGCCCCCTACGAGCAGTACTTC	CASSLRAPYEQYF
15	many	TRBV12-3/TRBV12-4	TRBJ2-2	.	TGTGCCAGCAGTTTTATAGGAATGAAGACCGGGGAGCTGTTTTTT	CASSFIGMKTGELFF
14	many	TRBV20-1	TRBJ2-7	TRBD2	TGCAGTGCTAGGCGGACTAGCGGGAGATACGAGCAGTACTTC	CSARRTSGRYEQYF
16	many	TRBV28	TRBJ2-7	.	TGTGCCAGCAGCTCACCCGGGGAAGGGAATCCCTACGAGCAGTACTTC	CASSSPGEGNPYEQYF
13	many	TRBV10-3	TRBJ2-7	.	TGTGCCATCAAGGGGAGTTCAACCTACGAGCAGTACTTC	CAIKGSSTYEQYF
14	.	TRBV18	TRBJ2-7	.	TGTGCCAGCTCACCACCTATGGGTCCCTACGAGCAGTACTTC	CASSPPMGPYEQYF
16	many	TRBV15	TRBJ1-5	.	TGTGCCACCAGCAGACCACCGGGGAGGAGCAATCAGCCCCAGCATTTT	CATSRPPGRSNQPQHF
16	many	TRBV20-1	TRBJ2-5	TRBD2	TGCAGTGCTAGCCTTACTAGCGGGAGTCCCCAAGAGACCCAGTACTTC	CSASLTSGSPQETQYF